The 12 T cell receptor beta chains in this list originate from one sample, sequenced in a study of T cells after posttransplantation cyclophosphamide. Assay: immunoSEQ multiplex PCR; the TCRdb copy retains only in-frame clones and omits some. Altogether 15,000 to 20,000 clones were found in the sample, and no singletons occur. Treatment was busulfan-fludarabine conditioning, a marrow graft, and cyclophosphamide on days +3 and +4. The sequences come from PBMCs, collected after allogeneic stem cell transplant with posttransplant cyclophosphamide. The source of these receptors is a female patient aged 30-39 years who received an allogeneic stem cell transplant from a related donor, was CMV-positive, and had no GVHD. Some of the T cells may derive from the graft donor.

Ten or more counts support this clone. The gene calls are TRBV19 and TRBJ2-2; tentatively, D is TRBD2 (6 bases). In germline, CDR1 is LNHDA, CDR2 SQIVND (reference sequence). This CDR3 is built from 15 residues. Trimming pared 6 bases from V and 6 bases from J, leaving 17 bases between. This CDR3 is CASSRPTSFPGELFF. In nucleotides, the CDR3 is TGTGCCAGTAGCCGTCCGACTAGTTTCCCCGGGGAGCTGTTTTTT.

This clone was picked up many times. The J gene is TRBJ2-3, the V gene TRBV28; 7 bases map to TRBD2. The CDR3 contains 17 residues. Trimming took 5 bases from V and 3 from J; bases not matched to a gene: 14. Germline assignment: CDR1 MDHEN and CDR2 SYDVKM. Here the CDR3 reads CASSTRDWPGGTDTQYF. DNA for the CDR3: TGTGCCAGCAGTACTAGGGACTGGCCGGGGGGTACAGATACGCAGTATTTT. The whole variable domain, remainder taken from reference TRBV28 and TRBJ2-3, is DVKVTQSSRYLVKRTGEKVFLECVQDMDHENMFWYRQDPGLGLRLIYFSYDVKMKEKGDIPEGYSVSREKKERFSLILESASTNQTSMYLCASSTRDWPGGTDTQYFGPGTRLTVL.

The sample holds many counts of this clone. The chain recombines TRBV4-1 with TRBJ2-1; 12 bases line up with TRBD2. V trimming: 4 bases; J trimming: 9 bases; junction bases outside the gene matches: 13. CDR3 length: 17 amino acids. Germline CDR1 reads MGHRA; CDR2 reads YSYEKL. In DNA, the CDR3 is TGCGCCAGCAGCCCCCTCCTCCTAGCGGGAGGGGGCAGTGAGCAGTTCTTC. Its protein product is CASSPLLLAGGGSEQFF.

This clone was counted ten times or more. V usage is TRBV6-5 and J usage is TRBJ2-3, with 9 bases fitting TRBD2. Germline lookup yields CDR1 MNHEY and CDR2 SVGAGI. The trim removed 6 bases at V and 4 bases at J, leaving 5 bases unmatched. The CDR3 is made up of 14 amino acids. CDR3 coding DNA: TGTGCCAGCAGGCGGGAGGGCCAGGCAGATACGCAGTATTTT. Its protein is CASRREGQADTQYF.

This clone was observed many times. The chain has TRBV2 and TRBJ2-7; D may be TRBD2 (6 bases). Germline lookup yields CDR1 SNHLY and CDR2 FYNNEI. The CDR3 runs 13 residues. V was trimmed by 3 bases and J by 1 base, leaving 7 bases between them. The CDR3 reads CASSDGGSYEQYF. CDR3 in DNA: TGTGCCAGCAGTGACGGGGGTTCCTACGAGCAGTACTTC.

This clone occurred many times. The chain carries TRBV27 and TRBJ2-7; tentatively, D is TRBD1 (5 bases). CDR3 length equals 15 residues. Trimming took off 4 bases at V and 2 bases at J, with 15 bases between the two ends. The germline V gene has CDR1 MNHEY and CDR2 SMNVEV (reference sequence). The CDR3 protein is CASSSVTGNPYEQYF. In nucleotides, the CDR3 is TGTGCCAGCAGTTCCGTCACAGGAAACCCCTACGAGCAGTACTTC.

In this sample, this clone turned up many times. This chain joins TRBV5-1 and TRBJ2-3, with a tentative D call TRBD2 (6 bases). Germline V gene lookup returns CDR1 SGHRS and CDR2 YFSETQ. CDR3 length equals 15 residues. V lost 0 bases and J lost 0, with 8 bases in between. CDR3 loop: CASSLGGTSTDTQYF. Here the CDR3 DNA reads TGCGCCAGCAGCTTGGGGGGGACTAGCACAGATACGCAGTATTTT.

This clone was recorded at least ten times. The V gene is TRBV7-3, the J gene TRBJ1-1; D is unclear. V gave up 0 bases and J gave up 5 bases, with 7 bases separating them. There are 13 residues in the CDR3. The V gene's germline CDR1 is SGHTA and CDR2 FQGTGA. CDR3 loop: CASSLTSRTEAFF. The CDR3 DNA follows: TGTGCCAGCAGCTTAACTAGCCGGACTGAAGCTTTCTTT.

In this sample, this clone turned up many times. V and J are TRBV27 and TRBJ1-2; tentatively, D is TRBD1 (6 bases). The CDR3 runs to 15 residues. V was shortened by 0 bases and J by 8 bases, with 16 bases between the two germline ends. Germline V lookup: CDR1 MNHEY, CDR2 SMNVEV (reference sequence). The CDR3 sequence is CASSLSGALGRGYTF. The CDR3, as DNA: TGTGCCAGCAGTTTATCGGGGGCCCTGGGTCGGGGCTACACCTTC.

This clone was observed at least ten times. The V gene is TRBV18, the J gene TRBJ2-1; a weak D match, TRBD1 (5 bases). The CDR3 is 14 residues long. Trimming shortened V by 8 bases and J by 7 bases, and 18 bases separated the two germline ends. Looked up from germline, CDR1 is KGHSH and CDR2 is LQKENI. The CDR3: CASGGAEFSNEQFF. In DNA, the CDR3 is TGTGCCAGCGGTGGGGCAGAATTTTCGAATGAGCAGTTCTTC.

Ten or more counts support this clone. J is TRBJ2-7 and V is TRBV13, with TRBD1 as a possible D gene (5 bases). V was shortened by 5 bases and J by 3 bases, with 20 bases between the two germline ends. CDR1 and CDR2 (germline): PRHDT, FYEKMQ (reference sequence). The CDR3 runs 16 residues. The CDR3 loop is CASSPYTPGHLYEQYF. DNA of the CDR3: TGTGCCAGCAGCCCTTATACCCCAGGGCACCTCTACGAGCAGTACTTC.

This clone appeared many times. The J gene is TRBJ2-5, the V gene TRBV5-1, with TRBD2 as a possible D gene (5 bases). This CDR3 comprises 13 residues. The V end was cut by 1 base, the J end by 1 base, with 5 bases between. Germline V gene sequence: CDR1 SGHRS, CDR2 YFSETQ. The CDR3 sequence: CASSLTSQETQYF. The CDR3 bases are TGCGCCAGCAGCTTGACTAGCCAAGAGACCCAGTACTTC.